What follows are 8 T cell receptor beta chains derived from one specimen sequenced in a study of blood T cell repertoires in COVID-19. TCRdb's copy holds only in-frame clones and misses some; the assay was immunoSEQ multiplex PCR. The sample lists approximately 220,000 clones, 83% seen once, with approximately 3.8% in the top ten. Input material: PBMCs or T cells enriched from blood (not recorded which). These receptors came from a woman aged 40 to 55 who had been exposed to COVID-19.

The CDR3 coding sequence is TGTGCCACCAGCAGACCCCATTCCGGGACTAGCGGTGATACGCAGTATTTT. Amino acid sequence: CATSRPHSGTSGDTQYF. The chain is built from TRBV15 and TRBJ2-3, with 11 nucleotides matching TRBD2. With 2 bases clipped from V and 6 bases from J, the junction kept 10 bases outside the gene matches. Germline CDR1 LNHNV, CDR2 YYDKDF (reference sequence). The CDR3 contains 17 residues.

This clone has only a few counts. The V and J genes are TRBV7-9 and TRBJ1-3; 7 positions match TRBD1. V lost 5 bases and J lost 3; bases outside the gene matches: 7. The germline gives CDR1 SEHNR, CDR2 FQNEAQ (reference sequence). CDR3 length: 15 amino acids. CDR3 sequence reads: CASSPTGVGGNTIYF. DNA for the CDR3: TGTGCCAGCAGCCCTACAGGGGTTGGTGGAAACACCATATATTTT.

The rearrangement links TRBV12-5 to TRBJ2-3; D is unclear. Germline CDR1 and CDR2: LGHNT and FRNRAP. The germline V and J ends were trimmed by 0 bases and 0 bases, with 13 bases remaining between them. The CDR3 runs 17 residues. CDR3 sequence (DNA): TGTGCTAGTGGTTTGGTACTTACGGGTTTGAGCACAGATACGCAGTATTTT. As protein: CASGLVLTGLSTDTQYF.

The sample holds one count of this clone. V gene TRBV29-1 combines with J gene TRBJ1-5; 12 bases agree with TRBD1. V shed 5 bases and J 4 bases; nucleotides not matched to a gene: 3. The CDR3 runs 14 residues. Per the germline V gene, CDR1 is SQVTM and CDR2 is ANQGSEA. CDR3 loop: CSVSGQGANQPQHF. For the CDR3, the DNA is TGCAGCGTTTCGGGACAGGGGGCGAATCAGCCCCAGCATTTT.

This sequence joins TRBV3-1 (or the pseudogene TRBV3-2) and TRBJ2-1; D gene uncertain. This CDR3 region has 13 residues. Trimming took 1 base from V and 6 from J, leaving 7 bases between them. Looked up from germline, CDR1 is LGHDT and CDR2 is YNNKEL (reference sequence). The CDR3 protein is CASSQGQANEQFF. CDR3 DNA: TGTGCCAGCAGCCAAGGGCAGGCCAATGAGCAGTTCTTC.

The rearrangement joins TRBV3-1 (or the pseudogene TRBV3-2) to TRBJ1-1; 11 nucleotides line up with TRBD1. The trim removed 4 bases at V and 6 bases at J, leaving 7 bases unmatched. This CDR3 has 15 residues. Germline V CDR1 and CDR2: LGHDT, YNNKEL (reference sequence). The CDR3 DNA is TGTGCCAGCAGCCGGCTTGGACAGGGGGCGCCTGAAGCTTTCTTT. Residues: CASSRLGQGAPEAFF.

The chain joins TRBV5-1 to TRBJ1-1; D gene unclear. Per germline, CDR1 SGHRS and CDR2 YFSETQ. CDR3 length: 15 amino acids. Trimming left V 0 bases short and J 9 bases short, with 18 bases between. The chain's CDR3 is CASSLGGSGLPQAFF. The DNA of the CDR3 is TGCGCCAGCAGCTTGGGTGGTTCTGGACTCCCTCAAGCTTTCTTT. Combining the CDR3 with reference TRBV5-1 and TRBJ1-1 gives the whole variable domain KAGVTQTPRYLIKTRGQQVTLSCSPISGHRSVSWYQQTPGQGLQFLFEYFSETQRNKGNFPGRFSGRQFSNSRSEMNVSTLELGDSALYLCASSLGGSGLPQAFFGQGTRLTVV.

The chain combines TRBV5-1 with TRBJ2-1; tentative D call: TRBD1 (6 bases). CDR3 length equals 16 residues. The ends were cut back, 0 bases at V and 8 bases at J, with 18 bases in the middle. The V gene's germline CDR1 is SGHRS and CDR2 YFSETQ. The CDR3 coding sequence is TGCGCCAGCAGCTTGGGTGACAGGATAGACACCCATGAGCAGTTCTTC. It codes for CASSLGDRIDTHEQFF.